This T cell receptor (beta chain) was sequenced for a study of shared clonotypes between healthy human individuals. Overall study results and limits: Generally, naive subsets (rather than memory subsets) showed larger estimated richness. Generation of non-shared clonotypes was less probable than generation of clonotypes shared by all four donors.

Germline V gene lookup returns CDR1 SGHNT and CDR2 YYREEE (reference sequence). This CDR3 region has 14 residues. V was shortened by 2 bases and J by 4 bases, with 12 bases between the two germline ends. This clone was picked up one time. Its antigen remains unknown. The repertoire was sequenced with immunoSEQ multiplex PCR; TCRdb's copy has only in-frame clones and lacks some. The table has around 640,000 clones, approximately 96% seen once. Positively selected for CCR7, the CD45RO-negative cells used as naive CD8 cells excluded terminally differentiated effector memory CD45RA+ cells. This receptor was taken from a woman younger than 45 in good health. This sequence joins TRBV5-4 and TRBJ1-1; D possibly corresponds to TRBD1 (6 bases). The material sequenced was naive CD8+ T cells sorted from blood. The CDR3 sequence is CASSFGGGGTEAFF. The CDR3 DNA sequence: TGTGCCAGCAGCTTCGGTGGGGGCGGCACTGAAGCTTTCTTT.